This T cell receptor beta chain was observed in a study of T cell repertoires in cytomegalovirus infection. Overall study: Public TCR beta signatures provided an indication of both CMV infection and a matching HLA type. Study outcomes and limitations: HLA-C-restricted TCR beta clonotypes specific for CMV led the ex vivo response.

About this clonotype: Its specificity is not known.

The CDR3 contains 11 residues. CDR1 is SGHAT and CDR2 is FQNNGV in the germline V gene. Trimming pared 10 bases from V and 4 bases from J, leaving 10 bases between. MiXCR, run by TCRdb on the reads, gives a single entry per CDR3 protein. The data contain approximately 220,000 distinct CDR3 sequences, about 38% of them singletons. This sample comprised CD8+ T cells from cultured PBMCs, obtained from culture after CMV antigen stimulation. V gene TRBV11-2 combines with J gene TRBJ1-1; D is perhaps TRBD1 (5 bases). The origin of this receptor is a human donor in good health (CMV status not recorded). Some clones in this sample may be carry-over from other donors' samples. CDR3 coding DNA: TGTGCCACCTCGGGGGTCACTGAAGCTTTCTTT. Translating gives CATSGVTEAFF.